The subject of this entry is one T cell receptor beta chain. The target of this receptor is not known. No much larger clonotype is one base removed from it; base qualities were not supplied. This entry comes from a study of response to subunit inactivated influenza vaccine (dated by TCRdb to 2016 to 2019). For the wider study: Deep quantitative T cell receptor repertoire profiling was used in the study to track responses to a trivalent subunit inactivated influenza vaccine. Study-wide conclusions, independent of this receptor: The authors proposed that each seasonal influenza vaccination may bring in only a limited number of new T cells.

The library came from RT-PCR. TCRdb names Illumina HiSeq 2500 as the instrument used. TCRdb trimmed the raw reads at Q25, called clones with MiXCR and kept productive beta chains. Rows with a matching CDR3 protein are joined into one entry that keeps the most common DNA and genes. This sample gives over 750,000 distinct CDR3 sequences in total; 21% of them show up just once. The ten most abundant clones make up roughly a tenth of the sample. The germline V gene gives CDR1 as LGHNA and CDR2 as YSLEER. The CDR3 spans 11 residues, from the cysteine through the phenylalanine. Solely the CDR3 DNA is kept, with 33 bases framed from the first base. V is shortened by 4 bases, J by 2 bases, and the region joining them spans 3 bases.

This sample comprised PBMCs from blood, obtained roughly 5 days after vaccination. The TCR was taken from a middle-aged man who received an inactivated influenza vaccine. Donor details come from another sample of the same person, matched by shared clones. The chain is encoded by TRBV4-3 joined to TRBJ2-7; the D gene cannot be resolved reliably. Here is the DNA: TGCGCCAGCAGCCCCCCCTACGAGCAGTACTTC. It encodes CASSPPYEQYF.